These T cell receptor beta chains were read from a single sample in a study of control samples from healthy donors and cancer patients. The assay was immunoSEQ multiplex PCR, and TCRdb's table has in-frame clones only and misses some. Here the sample spans 130,000 or so clones, 70% to 90% being singletons. Material: blood. All receptors come from a man aged 45-60 years in good health. Each CDR3 is given with its conserved first and last residue. The order of the fields is D gene, clone size, V gene, J gene, CDR3 DNA, CDR3 protein. The D gene is left open where the match is weak. Clone size is stated in some rows and not others, as once, few, many or a class when expanded.

d_gene: TRBD2; abundance: -; v_gene: TRBV27; j_gene: TRBJ2-3; CDR3nt: TGTGCCAGCAGGACTAGCGGGGGTTCGGCAGATACGCAGTATTTT; CDR3aa: CASRTSGGSADTQYF
d_gene: -; abundance: -; v_gene: TRBV16; j_gene: TRBJ1-3; CDR3nt: TGTGCCAGCAGCCCCCCTGGGGCCGATGGAAACACCATATATTTT; CDR3aa: CASSPPGADGNTIYF
d_gene: -; abundance: -; v_gene: TRBV7-9; j_gene: TRBJ2-7; CDR3nt: TGTGCCAGCTCTCCTCCCCTTGTAAGCTACGAGCAGTACTTC; CDR3aa: CASSPPLVSYEQYF
d_gene: -; abundance: once; v_gene: TRBV10-3; j_gene: TRBJ2-3; CDR3nt: TGTGCCACCAAATTTCCCCGCACAGATACGCAGTATTTT; CDR3aa: CATKFPRTDTQYF
d_gene: TRBD2; abundance: -; v_gene: TRBV4-1; j_gene: TRBJ2-7; CDR3nt: TGCGCCAGCAGCCTCCGGACTAGCGGGGGGAACGAGCAGTACTTC; CDR3aa: CASSLRTSGGNEQYF
d_gene: TRBD1; abundance: -; v_gene: TRBV7-6; j_gene: TRBJ1-4; CDR3nt: TGTGCCAGCAGCCCGCGGACAGGGGAGAGGGAAAAACTGTTTTTT; CDR3aa: CASSPRTGEREKLFF
d_gene: TRBD2; abundance: few; v_gene: TRBV19; j_gene: TRBJ2-5; CDR3nt: TGTGCCAGTAGCTCCGGGGGGGCCGAGACCCAGTACTTC; CDR3aa: CASSSGGAETQYF
d_gene: -; abundance: -; v_gene: TRBV30; j_gene: TRBJ2-2; CDR3nt: TGTGCGGGGGCGGGACGGGGATACACCGGGGAGCTGTTTTTT; CDR3aa: CAGAGRGYTGELFF
d_gene: TRBD2; abundance: -; v_gene: TRBV7-2; j_gene: TRBJ2-5; CDR3nt: TGTGCCAGCAGCTTCCTCGGGGGGGCTCAAGAGACCCAGTACTTC; CDR3aa: CASSFLGGAQETQYF
d_gene: TRBD2; abundance: -; v_gene: TRBV5-1; j_gene: TRBJ2-7; CDR3nt: TGCGCCAGCAGCTTGTTCCTAGCGGGGGACGAGCAGTACTTC; CDR3aa: CASSLFLAGDEQYF
d_gene: TRBD2; abundance: -; v_gene: TRBV6-6; j_gene: TRBJ2-2; CDR3nt: TGTGCCAGCAGGCGAAGCCTAGCGGGGACGAACACCGGGGAGCTGTTTTTT; CDR3aa: CASRRSLAGTNTGELFF
d_gene: -; abundance: -; v_gene: TRBV30; j_gene: TRBJ1-3; CDR3nt: TGTGCCTGGAGCGAGGGGCGGTTAGCCCTCTCTGGAAACACCATATATTTT; CDR3aa: CAWSEGRLALSGNTIYF
d_gene: TRBD1; abundance: -; v_gene: TRBV2; j_gene: TRBJ1-6; CDR3nt: TGTGCCAGCGGATACAGGGGTAGGGTTGCGGGGCAGGGTTCACCCCTCCACTTT; CDR3aa: CASGYRGRVAGQGSPLHF
d_gene: -; abundance: -; v_gene: TRBV5-1; j_gene: TRBJ2-1; CDR3nt: TGCGCCAGCAGCCAACTCAGGAGCTCCTACAATGAGCAGTTCTTC; CDR3aa: CASSQLRSSYNEQFF
d_gene: -; abundance: -; v_gene: TRBV5-4; j_gene: TRBJ2-2; CDR3nt: TGTGCCAGCAGCTTGATGACAGGCCGAAACACCGGGGAGCTGTTTTTT; CDR3aa: CASSLMTGRNTGELFF
d_gene: TRBD1; abundance: -; v_gene: TRBV5-1; j_gene: TRBJ2-7; CDR3nt: TGCGCCAGCAGCATGACAGGGGCCTCCTACGAGCAGTACTTC; CDR3aa: CASSMTGASYEQYF
d_gene: -; abundance: medium-sized; v_gene: TRBV5-4; j_gene: TRBJ2-7; CDR3nt: TGTGCCAGCAGCTTGGGCGGGACAACCTACGAGCAGTACTTC; CDR3aa: CASSLGGTTYEQYF
d_gene: -; abundance: -; v_gene: TRBV14; j_gene: TRBJ1-3; CDR3nt: TGTGCCAGCAGCCAAGATCGTCAGCTTGGAAACACCATATATTTT; CDR3aa: CASSQDRQLGNTIYF
d_gene: TRBD2; abundance: -; v_gene: TRBV28; j_gene: TRBJ2-1; CDR3nt: TGTGCCAGCAGTTCAACAGTGCTTGCGGGGGGGGCTCATGAGCAGTTCTTC; CDR3aa: CASSSTVLAGGAHEQFF
d_gene: -; abundance: -; v_gene: TRBV11-1; j_gene: TRBJ2-2; CDR3nt: TGTGCCAGCAGCTTAGAAGCGGACCCTCGCATCGGGGAGCTGTTTTTT; CDR3aa: CASSLEADPRIGELFF
d_gene: TRBD2; abundance: -; v_gene: TRBV9; j_gene: TRBJ2-1; CDR3nt: TGTGCCAGCAGCGACCCATCAGAGGGCGGGGGGGCTTTCTCCTACAATGAGCAGTTCTTC; CDR3aa: CASSDPSEGGGAFSYNEQFF
d_gene: -; abundance: -; v_gene: TRBV27; j_gene: TRBJ2-1; CDR3nt: TGTGCCAGCAGTCCTGGAGGGATATACAATGAGCAGTTCTTC; CDR3aa: CASSPGGIYNEQFF
d_gene: -; abundance: once; v_gene: TRBV20-1; j_gene: TRBJ2-7; CDR3nt: TGCAGTGCTCGGAGCAATCTCGAGCAGTACTTC; CDR3aa: CSARSNLEQYF
d_gene: TRBD1; abundance: few; v_gene: TRBV2; j_gene: TRBJ2-3; CDR3nt: TGTGCCAGCAGGGACAGGGGCACAGATACGCAGTATTTT; CDR3aa: CASRDRGTDTQYF
d_gene: TRBD2; abundance: -; v_gene: TRBV2; j_gene: TRBJ2-3; CDR3nt: TGTGCCAGCAGCGGGACTAGCGGCACAGATACGCAGTATTTT; CDR3aa: CASSGTSGTDTQYF
d_gene: -; abundance: -; v_gene: TRBV7-9; j_gene: TRBJ2-7; CDR3nt: TGTGCCAGCAGCTTATTCAGGGACCACGAGCAGTACTTC; CDR3aa: CASSLFRDHEQYF
d_gene: -; abundance: -; v_gene: TRBV11-1; j_gene: TRBJ1-1; CDR3nt: TGTGCCAGCAGCTTAGAGCTATCCACGTTGAACACTGAAGCTTTCTTT; CDR3aa: CASSLELSTLNTEAFF
d_gene: -; abundance: -; v_gene: TRBV5-1; j_gene: TRBJ1-6; CDR3nt: TGCGCCAGCAGCTTGGGACCGCCGAGCTATAATTCACCCCTCCACTTT; CDR3aa: CASSLGPPSYNSPLHF
d_gene: TRBD1; abundance: -; v_gene: TRBV10-3; j_gene: TRBJ1-2; CDR3nt: TGTGCCATCTTTTCGGGACAGGGGTATGGCTACACCTTC; CDR3aa: CAIFSGQGYGYTF
d_gene: TRBD1; abundance: -; v_gene: TRBV7-9; j_gene: TRBJ1-3; CDR3nt: TGTGCCAGCAGCACAGGGGGATCTGGAAACACCATATATTTT; CDR3aa: CASSTGGSGNTIYF
d_gene: -; abundance: -; v_gene: TRBV6-5; j_gene: TRBJ1-5; CDR3nt: TGTGCCAGCAGTTCCAGCGGGGCCGGTAGCAATCAGCCCCAGCATTTT; CDR3aa: CASSSSGAGSNQPQHF
d_gene: -; abundance: -; v_gene: TRBV9; j_gene: TRBJ1-1; CDR3nt: TGTGCCAGCAGCCCTCGGACGGTGAACACTGAAGCTTTCTTT; CDR3aa: CASSPRTVNTEAFF
d_gene: -; abundance: -; v_gene: TRBV29-1; j_gene: TRBJ2-2; CDR3nt: TGCAGCGTTGAAGATGGAAACACCGGGGAGCTGTTTTTT; CDR3aa: CSVEDGNTGELFF
d_gene: -; abundance: -; v_gene: TRBV6-5; j_gene: TRBJ2-7; CDR3nt: TGTGCCAGCGGGACAAGTCCGTGGGAGCAGTACTTC; CDR3aa: CASGTSPWEQYF
d_gene: -; abundance: -; v_gene: TRBV19; j_gene: TRBJ2-3; CDR3nt: TGTGCCAGTAGTGCCTCGACGGTTTACCCAGATACGCAGTATTTT; CDR3aa: CASSASTVYPDTQYF
d_gene: TRBD2; abundance: -; v_gene: TRBV5-4; j_gene: TRBJ2-7; CDR3nt: TGTGCCAGCTGGGCTAGCGGGGAGTACGAGCAGTACTTC; CDR3aa: CASWASGEYEQYF
d_gene: -; abundance: few; v_gene: TRBV2; j_gene: TRBJ2-7; CDR3nt: TGTGCCAGCAGGCAATGGATGGACGAGCAGTACTTC; CDR3aa: CASRQWMDEQYF
d_gene: -; abundance: -; v_gene: TRBV19; j_gene: TRBJ1-1; CDR3nt: TGTGCCAGTAGTATCGGACAGTCGAACACTGAAGCTTTCTTT; CDR3aa: CASSIGQSNTEAFF
d_gene: TRBD1; abundance: -; v_gene: TRBV5-1; j_gene: TRBJ2-1; CDR3nt: TGCGCCAGCAGCTTGGGGGCCGGGACAGGGACCGATGAGCAGTTCTTC; CDR3aa: CASSLGAGTGTDEQFF
d_gene: TRBD1; abundance: -; v_gene: TRBV27; j_gene: TRBJ2-1; CDR3nt: TGTGCCAGCAGGCTAACAGGGGAAGGCTACAATGAGCAGTTCTTC; CDR3aa: CASRLTGEGYNEQFF
d_gene: -; abundance: -; v_gene: TRBV19; j_gene: TRBJ2-3; CDR3nt: TGTGCCAGTAGTTACGGGCTAGCGTCAACAGATACGCAGTATTTT; CDR3aa: CASSYGLASTDTQYF
d_gene: TRBD1; abundance: -; v_gene: TRBV9; j_gene: TRBJ2-1; CDR3nt: TGTGCCAGCAATTGGGCAGGGGGCTTGGGTGAGCAGTTCTTC; CDR3aa: CASNWAGGLGEQFF
d_gene: -; abundance: -; v_gene: TRBV6-6; j_gene: TRBJ2-2; CDR3nt: TGTGCCAGCAGTTTTTCCGGGGAGCTGTTTTTT; CDR3aa: CASSFSGELFF
d_gene: -; abundance: -; v_gene: TRBV7-9; j_gene: TRBJ2-1; CDR3nt: TGTGCCAGCAGCTCGGGGAAGGGGCAGGTAAATGAGCAGTTCTTC; CDR3aa: CASSSGKGQVNEQFF
d_gene: TRBD1; abundance: -; v_gene: TRBV2; j_gene: TRBJ1-2; CDR3nt: TGTGCCAGCAACTTTCAGGGGGCAGTCTATGGCTACACCTTC; CDR3aa: CASNFQGAVYGYTF
d_gene: TRBD1; abundance: few; v_gene: TRBV6-5; j_gene: TRBJ2-7; CDR3nt: TGTGCCAGTCTCAAGGGGGCAGTAAACGAGCAGTACTTC; CDR3aa: CASLKGAVNEQYF
d_gene: -; abundance: -; v_gene: TRBV19; j_gene: TRBJ1-1; CDR3nt: TGTGCCAGTAGTATAGGGGCAATCACTGAAGCTTTCTTT; CDR3aa: CASSIGAITEAFF
d_gene: TRBD1; abundance: -; v_gene: TRBV9; j_gene: TRBJ1-2; CDR3nt: TGTGCCAGCAGCGAAAGACAGGGGATGAACTATGGCTACACCTTC; CDR3aa: CASSERQGMNYGYTF
d_gene: -; abundance: few; v_gene: TRBV2; j_gene: TRBJ1-1; CDR3nt: TGTGCCAGCAGCCGAGAGGATAGCACTGAAGCTTTCTTT; CDR3aa: CASSREDSTEAFF
d_gene: -; abundance: -; v_gene: TRBV4-1; j_gene: TRBJ2-7; CDR3nt: TGCGCCAGCAGCCCCGGGCCACTAAGGTTTCAGCAGTACTTC; CDR3aa: CASSPGPLRFQQYF
d_gene: TRBD2; abundance: -; v_gene: TRBV5-1; j_gene: TRBJ2-1; CDR3nt: TGCGCCAGCAGCACTAGCGGGGGGGATTACAATGAGCAGTTCTTC; CDR3aa: CASSTSGGDYNEQFF